This T cell receptor (beta chain) was captured by sequencing in a study of cytomegalovirus exposure and HLA in healthy donors. Study results and limitations: Common viral pathogens (according to a later analysis) appeared linked to several of the most significant clusters. A reported reduction in N-insertions relative to the approximately 670-donor mean was seen in an Asian-associated ancestry cluster in a later analysis. Analysis was performed later, and it showed HLA-associated TCR beta chains to be more clonally expanded than equally common others. Through in vitro validation, three CMV-associated chains were shown to be specific for CMV antigens.

Comment on this clone: What it binds is unknown.

With 60 Vbeta and 13 Jbeta primers, the PCR was carried out. Profiled with immunoSEQ multiplex PCR; TCRdb holds only in-frame clones, not every one. The sample lists around 67,000 clones, roughly 68% occurring once. The CDR3 is 15 amino acids. The germline V gene has CDR1 LNHNV and CDR2 YYDKDF (reference sequence). The ends lost 4 bases at V and 2 bases at J; junction bases unmatched: 8. The chain couples TRBV15 to TRBJ2-7, with 7 positions matching TRBD2. This TCR came from a woman between 50 and 59 years old in good health and CMV-seronegative. Sequenced material: PBMCs. The CDR3 DNA follows: TGTGCCACCAGCACCTTAGCGGGCGTTACCTACGAGCAGTACTTC. Protein: CATSTLAGVTYEQYF.